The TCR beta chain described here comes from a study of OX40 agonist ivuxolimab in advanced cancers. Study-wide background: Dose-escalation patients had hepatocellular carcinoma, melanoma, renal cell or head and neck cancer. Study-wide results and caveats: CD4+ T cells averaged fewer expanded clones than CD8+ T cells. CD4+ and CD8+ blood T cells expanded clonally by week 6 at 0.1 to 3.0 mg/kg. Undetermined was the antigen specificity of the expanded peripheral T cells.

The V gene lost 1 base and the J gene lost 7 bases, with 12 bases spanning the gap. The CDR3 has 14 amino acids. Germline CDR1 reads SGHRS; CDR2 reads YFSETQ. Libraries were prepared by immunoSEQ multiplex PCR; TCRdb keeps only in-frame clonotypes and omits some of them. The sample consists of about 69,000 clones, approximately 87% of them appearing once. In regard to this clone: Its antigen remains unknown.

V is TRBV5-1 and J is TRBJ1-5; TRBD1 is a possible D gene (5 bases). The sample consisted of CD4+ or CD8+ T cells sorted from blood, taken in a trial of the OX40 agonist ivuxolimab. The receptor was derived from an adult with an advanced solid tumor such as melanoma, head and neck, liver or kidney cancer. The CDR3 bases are TGCGCCAGCAGCTTGTCTGGGGGGTCCCAGCCCCAGCATTTT. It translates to CASSLSGGSQPQHF.